The present T cell receptor beta chain was sequenced within a study of spatial heterogeneity in lung cancer. The wider study: Compared with alpha-chain sequences, beta-chain sequences were consistently detected in greater numbers. The study's findings and limits: The study found ubiquitous expanded tumor TCRs in blood more at resection than follow-up.

As to this clonotype: Antigen: not known. A much bigger clone sits one base away, suggesting this may be a read error. Without the conserved terminal phenylalanine or tryptophan, this CDR3 likely stems from a read error.

This CDR3 has 17 amino acids. V was cut by 0 bases and J by 4 bases, with 15 bases left in between. Germline V gene lookup returns CDR1 LGHNA and CDR2 YSLEER. Time point reported: blood at routine non-recurrence follow-up after resection. Whole RNA from tumor, nontumor lung or frozen PBMC was sequenced unsorted. TCR cDNA molecules each carried a unique molecular identifier. From the 5' RACE reads, TCRdb called clonotypes with MiXCR, one entry per CDR3 protein. The sample holds fewer than 150,000 distinct CDR3 sequences, less than 14% seen once. Sequenced here: PBMCs, sampled at follow-up. This chain uses TRBV4-3 with TRBJ2-2, with D hard to call. This receptor was identified in a female donor with early-stage non-small cell lung cancer. Written as DNA, the CDR3 is TGCGCCAGCAGCCAAGATCTCCCCGCGGTCGGCACCGGGGAGCTGTTTTTG. It is translated as CASSQDLPAVGTGELFL.